The present T cell receptor beta chain was sequenced within a study of molecular identifiers for immune sequencing clone quantification. Overall study results and limits: Clones with over 20 RNA copies captured over 97% of effector molecules but under 1% of naive ones.

TCRdb passed the PCR reads through MiXCR, listing each CDR3 protein once. The sample records some 320,000 distinct CDR3 sequences, over 20% being singletons. This clonotype was seen more than once but under ten times. As yet, its antigen is unknown. The receptor's source is a human donor in good health. Some libraries in this study had Jurkat cell RNA spiked in. The sequenced sample consisted of naive CD8+ T cells from blood, with Jurkat cell RNA spiked in. The subset is: FACS-sorted CD8+CD4-CCR7+CD45RA+ naive T cells.

The CDR3 reads CASSLQTEVGGYTF. The CDR3 DNA is TGTGCCAGCAGTCTCCAAACGGAAGTCGGGGGCTACACCTTC. V and J are TRBV12-3 or TRBV12-4 and TRBJ1-2; the D is unclear. With 5 bases removed from V and 8 bases from J, the gap between germline ends came to 18 bases. The CDR3 is 14 amino acids.